The next 14 T cell receptor beta chains were all read from a single sample in a study of cytotoxic CD8 clonotypes in ibrutinib-treated CLL. Profiling relied on immunoSEQ multiplex PCR, and the TCRdb table lists in-frame clones only, not all of them. The sample lists roughly 200,000 clones, 79% occurring once. Material: PBMCs, obtained after 12 months of ibrutinib treatment. All receptors derive from a human donor with chronic lymphocytic leukemia.

This clone was detected only once. This chain joins TRBV7-9 and TRBJ2-1; the match to TRBD1 covers 8 bases. With 4 bases clipped from V and 5 bases from J, the junction kept 1 base outside the gene matches. The CDR3 extends over 13 amino acids. CDR1 is SEHNR and CDR2 is FQNEAQ in the germline V gene (reference sequence). This CDR3 reads CASSYRGDNEQFF. The CDR3 DNA sequence: TGTGCCAGCAGCTACAGGGGGGACAATGAGCAGTTCTTC.

Regarding this clone: One end of the junction varies from germline; a read error may be responsible. The chain recombines TRBV19 with TRBJ1-2; possibly TRBD1 for D (5 bases). This CDR3 spans 13 amino acids. CDR1 and CDR2 (germline): LNHDA, SQIVND (reference sequence). CDR3 region: CARSMRDAWGYTF. The CDR3, as DNA: TGTGCCAGAAGTATGCGGGACGCATGGGGCTACACCTTC.

The genes are TRBV28 and TRBJ2-7; TRBD1 matches 8 bases. The CDR3 is 15 amino acids. J gave up 1 base and V 2 bases, and 4 bases lay outside the gene matches. The V gene's germline CDR1 is MDHEN and CDR2 SYDVKM. The CDR3 nucleotides are TGTGCCAGCAGTTTACCGGGGACAGGATCCTACGAGCAGTACTTC. Translated, it gives CASSLPGTGSYEQYF.

This clone was recorded a few times. The rearrangement uses TRBV5-5 and TRBJ2-7; 10 bases fit TRBD2. Germline lookup yields CDR1 SGHKS and CDR2 YYEKEE (reference sequence). There are 16 residues in the CDR3. After removal of 3 bases from V and 3 bases from J, the junction contained 9 bases not matched to a gene. This CDR3 reads CASSWGLASMYYEQYF. DNA of the CDR3: TGTGCCAGCAGCTGGGGACTAGCGAGTATGTACTACGAGCAGTACTTC.

J is TRBJ1-1 and V is TRBV6-1, with D possibly being TRBD1 (5 bases). The CDR3 is 14 amino acids. The V gene lost 7 bases and the J gene lost 11 bases, with 23 bases spanning the gap. The germline V gene has CDR1 MNHNS and CDR2 SASEGT. The CDR3 coding sequence is TGTGCCAGCAACCCAAGCGGGACGAATGGGAGGGCTTTCTTT. Translation: CASNPSGTNGRAFF.

The chain is built from TRBV28 and TRBJ2-7; TRBD1 matches at 8 bases. This CDR3 is 13 amino acids long. CDR1 and CDR2 (germline): MDHEN, SYDVKM. V dropped 5 bases and J dropped 8; count of bases not matched to a gene: 8. In DNA, the CDR3 is TGTGCCAGCAGTATGACAGGGGTACGGAAGCAGTACTTC. It specifies CASSMTGVRKQYF.

This chain uses TRBV5-1 with TRBJ2-7; possibly TRBD1 or TRBD2 for D (5 bases each). The germline V gene encodes CDR1 SGHRS and CDR2 YFSETQ. The CDR3 spans 14 residues. V lost 7 bases and J lost 0, with 14 bases in between. Here the CDR3 reads CASSPGTVSYEQYF. CDR3 nucleotide sequence: TGCGCCAGCTCCCCAGGGACCGTCTCCTACGAGCAGTACTTC.

The V and J genes are TRBV7-2 and TRBJ2-7; weak D call: TRBD2 (5 bases). This CDR3 contains 13 residues. Germline assignment: CDR1 SGHTA and CDR2 FQGNSA. V was trimmed by 5 bases and J by 7 bases, leaving 15 bases between them. The CDR3 region has the DNA TGTGCCAGCAGCCCGGCGGGTGAAGGGGAGCAGTACTTC. Protein sequence: CASSPAGEGEQYF.

The gene calls are TRBV6-5 and TRBJ1-5; D not resolved. The V and J ends lost 4 bases and 7 bases respectively, with 11 bases between them. The CDR3 sequence is 13 residues long. CDR1 is MNHEY and CDR2 is SVGAGI in the germline V gene. The CDR3 reads CASSSKGGQPQHF. The CDR3 nucleotides read TGTGCCAGCAGTTCCAAGGGAGGACAGCCCCAGCATTTT.

This chain links TRBV21-1 with TRBJ1-1. TRBV21-1 is a pseudogene locus. The CDR3 sequence is 13 residues long. In DNA, the CDR3 is TGTGCCACCACCGCCGGGCGTGGCACTGAAGCTTTCTTT. It specifies CATTAGRGTEAFF.

The rearrangement uses TRBV5-1 and TRBJ2-7; D unclear. The germline V gene encodes CDR1 SGHRS and CDR2 YFSETQ. The CDR3 consists of 13 residues. The germline V and J ends were trimmed by 4 bases and 3 bases, with 11 bases remaining between them. The CDR3 nucleotides read TGCGCCAGCAGCCCCACTGGGTTCTACGAGCAGTACTTC. Translated: CASSPTGFYEQYF.

The chain carries TRBV29-1 and TRBJ2-1, with a possible D match to TRBD1 (7 bases). Germline CDR1 reads SQVTM; CDR2 reads ANQGSEA. V lost 4 bases and J lost 5, with 15 bases in between. The CDR3 totals 14 residues. CDR3 loop: CSVGQGQRDNEQFF. The CDR3 DNA is TGCAGCGTTGGTCAGGGACAGCGGGACAATGAGCAGTTCTTC.

This clone showed up just a few times. The chain recombines TRBV18 with TRBJ2-7; the match to TRBD1 covers 8 bases. The germline V gene encodes CDR1 KGHSH and CDR2 LQKENI. This CDR3 region has 12 residues. Unmatched junction bases numbered 3, after V lost 6 bases and J lost 5 bases. The CDR3 nucleotides are TGTGCCAGCTCTCTGGACAGGGACGAGCAGTACTTC. It translates to CASSLDRDEQYF.

The chain has TRBV2 and TRBJ1-4, with D unclear. Germline V gene data show CDR1 as SNHLY and CDR2 as FYNNEI. V was pared by 2 bases and J by 5 bases, with 6 bases between. This CDR3 region has 13 residues. The CDR3 DNA is TGTGCCAGCAGTGAACAGCCAAATGAAAAACTGTTTTTT. This codes for CASSEQPNEKLFF.